Following are 32 T cell receptor beta chains from one sample sequenced in a study of T cell responses to AZD1222 COVID-19 vaccine. The repertoire was sequenced with immunoSEQ multiplex PCR; TCRdb's copy has only in-frame clones and lacks some. The table includes fewer than 120,000 clones, around 90% detected once. Source: peripheral blood, taken 28 days after the second AZD1222 dose. The origin of the receptors is an adult who received the AZD1222 COVID-19 vaccine.

This chain links TRBV16 with TRBJ1-6; the D gene is possibly TRBD1 (5 bases). Per germline, CDR1 KGHSY and CDR2 FQNENV. V was cut by 5 bases and J by 10 bases, with 15 bases left in between. The CDR3 consists of 14 residues. CDR3 loop: CASSAQTVRSPLHF. The CDR3 DNA reads as TGTGCCAGCAGCGCCCAGACAGTTCGCTCACCCCTCCACTTT.

This chain connects TRBV3-1 (or the pseudogene TRBV3-2) to TRBJ1-1; the D is unclear. The germline V gene has CDR1 LGHDT and CDR2 YNNKEL (reference sequence). Trimming removed 2 bases from V and 0 bases from J, with 7 bases in between. The length of the CDR3 is 14 residues. DNA for the CDR3: TGTGCCAGCAGCCAACTTGGGTTGAACACTGAAGCTTTCTTT. Translated: CASSQLGLNTEAFF.

J is TRBJ1-4 and V is TRBV19; D unclear. V was pared by 3 bases and J by 1 base, with 15 bases between. The germline CDR1 and CDR2 sequences are LNHDA and SQIVND (reference sequence). The CDR3 contains 17 residues. As DNA, the CDR3 is TGTGCCAGTAGTATTTACGGGTCCTTGTTAACTAATGAAAAACTGTTTTTT. Protein product: CASSIYGSLLTNEKLFF.

The CDR3 sequence: CASSPGQGGTGELFF. The CDR3 bases are TGTGCCAGCAGCCCCGGACAGGGCGGCACCGGGGAGCTGTTTTTT. The J gene is TRBJ2-2, the V gene TRBV7-3; the match to TRBD1 covers 8 bases. Looked up from germline, CDR1 is SGHTA and CDR2 is FQGTGA. The CDR3 runs 15 residues. The V gene end was trimmed by 5 bases and the J gene end by 4 bases; junction bases not matched to a gene: 6. Full variable domain (missing parts from reference TRBV7-3 and TRBJ2-2): GAGVSQTPSNKVTEKGKYVELRCDPISGHTALYWYRQSLGQGPEFLIYFQGTGAADDSGLPNDRFFAVRPEGSVSTLKIQRTERGDSAVYLCASSPGQGGTGELFFGEGSRLTVL.

The V and J genes are TRBV5-1 and TRBJ2-2; TRBD1 agrees at 7 bases. CDR3 length: 14 amino acids. Germline V gene lookup returns CDR1 SGHRS and CDR2 YFSETQ. V shed 7 bases, J shed 5 bases, and the junction held 8 bases outside the gene matches. The CDR3 nucleotides read TGCGCCAGCTTGGTAGGGGGCGCGACCGGGGAGCTGTTTTTT. Its protein is CASLVGGATGELFF.

The table lists this clone with a count of one. This sequence joins TRBV5-1 and TRBJ1-6; D gene ambiguous. V lost 0 bases and J 7 bases, leaving 5 bases between the germline ends. CDR1 and CDR2 from the germline V gene are SGHRS and YFSETQ. The CDR3 covers 13 residues. DNA for the CDR3: TGCGCCAGCAGCTTGGTATCGAATTCACCCCTCCACTTT. Protein sequence: CASSLVSNSPLHF.

The chain carries TRBV27 and TRBJ2-1, with D tentatively TRBD2 (5 bases). The length of the CDR3 is 13 residues. Germline V gene lookup returns CDR1 MNHEY and CDR2 SMNVEV (reference sequence). Trimming cost V 8 bases and J 7 bases, with 15 bases left between them. The CDR3 bases are TGTGCCAGCTACGGCCGGAAGCGGAATGAGCAGTTCTTC. This gives the protein CASYGRKRNEQFF.

The chain carries TRBV7-2 and TRBJ2-3; 8 nucleotides agree with TRBD2. The length of the CDR3 is 15 residues. Germline CDR1 reads SGHTA; CDR2 reads FQGNSA. The V gene end was trimmed by 4 bases and the J gene end by 4 bases; junction bases not matched to a gene: 7. The CDR3 here is CASSSSGGPADTQYF. Here the CDR3 DNA reads TGTGCCAGCAGCTCCTCGGGGGGGCCCGCAGATACGCAGTATTTT.

This clone has more than one count but fewer than ten. V is TRBV7-9 and J is TRBJ1-6; D is undetermined. Trimming cost V 3 bases and J 7 bases, with 4 bases left between them. This CDR3 has 12 amino acids. CDR1 and CDR2 (germline): SEHNR, FQNEAQ (reference sequence). The chain's CDR3 is CASSFGNSPLHF. The CDR3 DNA sequence: TGTGCCAGCAGCTTCGGGAATTCACCCCTCCACTTT.

The chain is built from TRBV2 and TRBJ2-7; D remains ambiguous. Trimming stripped 3 bases from V and 2 bases from J, with 2 bases between. The CDR3 has 11 residues. The germline CDR1 and CDR2 sequences are SNHLY and FYNNEI. CDR3 in amino acids: CASSDPYEQYF. In DNA form, the CDR3 reads TGTGCCAGCAGTGACCCCTACGAGCAGTACTTC.

V and J are TRBV29-1 and TRBJ1-2; the D is unclear. The CDR3 length is 13 residues. Germline V lookup: CDR1 SQVTM, CDR2 ANQGSEA. V dropped 7 bases and J dropped 2 bases, with 14 bases sitting between them. CDR3 region: CSARRGLNYGYTF. Written as DNA, the CDR3 is TGCAGCGCCCGTCGGGGTCTAAACTATGGCTACACCTTC.

The chain links TRBV7-2 to TRBJ2-7, with unresolved D. This CDR3 region has 12 residues. From germline, CDR1 is SGHTA and CDR2 FQGNSA. V was shortened by 1 base and J by 4 bases, with 5 bases between the two germline ends. The DNA of the CDR3 is TGTGCCAGCAGCTTAGGGCGGTACGAGCAGTACTTC. This gives the protein CASSLGRYEQYF. The full variable domain, completed using reference TRBV7-2 and TRBJ2-7, is GAGVSQSPSNKVTEKGKDVELRCDPISGHTALYWYRQSLGQGLEFLIYFQGNSAPDKSGLPSDRFSAERTGGSVSTLTIQRTQQEDSAVYLCASSLGRYEQYFGPGTRLTVT.

V and J are TRBV7-8 and TRBJ2-6; D gene unclear. Trimming pared 3 bases from V and 0 bases from J, leaving 3 bases between. The CDR3 consists of 14 residues. Germline V lookup: CDR1 SGHVS, CDR2 FQNEAQ. This chain's CDR3 is CASSFYSGANVLTF. CDR3 nucleotides: TGTGCCAGCAGCTTCTACTCTGGGGCCAACGTCCTGACTTTC.

The rearrangement uses TRBV9 and TRBJ2-3; D gene unclear. CDR3 length equals 15 residues. The germline gives CDR1 SGDLS, CDR2 YYNGEE. V lost 0 bases and J lost 0, with 8 bases in between. The CDR3: CASSVARVSTDTQYF. CDR3 sequence (DNA): TGTGCCAGCAGCGTAGCTCGGGTGAGCACAGATACGCAGTATTTT.

The chain has TRBV5-1 and TRBJ2-3; 8 positions match TRBD2. Trimming cost V 1 base and J 5 bases; bases outside gene matches: 3. The germline CDR1 and CDR2 sequences are SGHRS and YFSETQ. This CDR3 has 14 amino acids. The CDR3 loop is CASSLISGGDTQYF. CDR3 coding DNA: TGCGCCAGCAGCTTGATCAGCGGGGGAGATACGCAGTATTTT.

This clone showed up just once. In nucleotides, the CDR3 is TGTGCCAGCTCACCTGGACAGGGGGCAGGACAGCCCCAGCATTTT. It translates to CASSPGQGAGQPQHF. The chain joins TRBV18 to TRBJ1-5, with 11 bases that match TRBD1. The CDR3 has 15 amino acids. Losses at the gene ends were 3 bases for V and 7 bases for J; bases not matched to a gene: 5. CDR1 is KGHSH, CDR2 LQKENI, per germline.

The CDR3: CASSRPGQRTDTQYF. CDR3 DNA sequence: TGTGCCAGCAGCCGGCCGGGACAGCGCACAGATACGCAGTATTTT. The chain is built from TRBV7-9 and TRBJ2-3, with 7 bases fitting TRBD1. Trimming took 5 bases from V and 1 from J; bases not matched to a gene: 6. Germline CDR1 and CDR2: SEHNR and FQNEAQ (reference sequence). The CDR3 loop spans 15 amino acids.

The chain couples TRBV2 to TRBJ2-7; 9 nucleotides match TRBD1. Trimming removed 6 bases from V and 2 bases from J; junction bases left unmatched: 5. This CDR3 spans 14 amino acids. Germline V gene data show CDR1 as SNHLY and CDR2 as FYNNEI. For the CDR3, the DNA is TGTGCCAGCAGCGGACAGGGGATTACCTACGAGCAGTACTTC. Amino acid sequence: CASSGQGITYEQYF.

The gene calls are TRBV18 and TRBJ2-1, with unresolved D. The ends were cut back, 0 bases at V and 2 bases at J, with 8 bases in the middle. Germline values: CDR1 KGHSH, CDR2 LQKENI. The CDR3 runs 15 residues. In nucleotides, the CDR3 is TGTGCCAGCTCACCACCCAGGATACCCTACAATGAGCAGTTCTTC. Its translation is CASSPPRIPYNEQFF.

The chain combines TRBV7-2 with TRBJ2-3; weak D call: TRBD1 (8 bases). CDR3 length: 14 residues. V was trimmed by 6 bases and J by 6 bases, leaving 16 bases between them. Germline V gene lookup returns CDR1 SGHTA and CDR2 FQGNSA. CDR3 coding DNA: TGTGCCAGCAGTCCGGACAGGGAGGGGGATACGCAGTATTTT. Its protein product is CASSPDREGDTQYF.

The genes are TRBV5-4 and TRBJ2-1; 7 nucleotides match TRBD1. V shed 6 bases and J 5 bases; nucleotides not matched to a gene: 8. In germline, CDR1 is SGHNT, CDR2 YYREEE (reference sequence). The CDR3 totals 14 residues. The CDR3 bases are TGTGCCAGCACCCGGGGACAGTCGAACAATGAGCAGTTCTTC. Protein: CASTRGQSNNEQFF.

V gene TRBV6-4 combines with J gene TRBJ2-1; 7 bases agree with TRBD2. From germline, CDR1 is MRHNA and CDR2 SNTAGT. V trimming: 7 bases; J trimming: 0 bases; junction bases outside the gene matches: 6. The CDR3 has 15 residues. Written as DNA, the CDR3 is TGTGCCAGCACAAGCAGCGGGGCCTCCTACAATGAGCAGTTCTTC. Translation gives CASTSSGASYNEQFF.

J is TRBJ2-2 and V is TRBV4-3, with 10 bases identical to TRBD1. Germline V gene sequence: CDR1 LGHNA, CDR2 YSLEER. Trimming at V came to 6 bases and at J to 4 bases, leaving 2 bases not matched to a gene. The CDR3 length is 14 residues. CDR3 protein: CASRGTGVTGELFF. The CDR3, as DNA: TGCGCCAGCAGGGGGACAGGGGTCACCGGGGAGCTGTTTTTT.

The rearrangement joins TRBV28 to TRBJ2-7, with D unclear. The CDR3 spans 12 residues. The V gene's germline CDR1 is MDHEN and CDR2 SYDVKM. Trimming stripped 5 bases from V and 3 bases from J, with 8 bases between. CDR3 amino acids: CASSDVGYEQYF. The CDR3 DNA sequence: TGTGCCAGCAGTGACGTGGGCTACGAGCAGTACTTC. Variable domain in full (rest from reference TRBV28 and TRBJ2-7): DVKVTQSSRYLVKRTGEKVFLECVQDMDHENMFWYRQDPGLGLRLIYFSYDVKMKEKGDIPEGYSVSREKKERFSLILESASTNQTSMYLCASSDVGYEQYFGPGTRLTVT.

The V and J genes are TRBV6-5 and TRBJ1-1; the D gene is possibly TRBD1 (5 bases). Trimming shortened V by 0 bases and J by 8 bases, and 10 bases separated the two germline ends. The CDR3 runs 13 residues. Germline CDR1 is MNHEY and CDR2 is SVGAGI. In DNA, the CDR3 is TGTGCCAGCAGTTACTCCCAGGGTCGAGAAGCTTTCTTT. Protein sequence: CASSYSQGREAFF.

The chain has TRBV19 and TRBJ1-2; D is perhaps TRBD1 (5 bases). V was trimmed by 7 bases and J by 4 bases, leaving 13 bases between them. There are 13 residues in the CDR3. Germline V gives CDR1 LNHDA, CDR2 SQIVND (reference sequence). The CDR3 reads CASTVWGSYGYTF. As DNA, the CDR3 is TGTGCCAGTACCGTGTGGGGGTCCTATGGCTACACCTTC.

The V and J genes are TRBV4-1 and TRBJ1-6; D might be TRBD1 (5 bases). V was cut by 1 base and J by 9 bases, with 16 bases left in between. CDR1 is MGHRA and CDR2 is YSYEKL in the germline V gene. The CDR3 is 16 residues long. In DNA, the CDR3 is TGCGCCAGCAGCCAAGCCCCCAGGGCGGGAGGTTCACCCCTCCACTTT. Protein: CASSQAPRAGGSPLHF.

The chain employs TRBV4-3 and TRBJ1-3, with a tentative D call TRBD1 (6 bases). V lost 0 bases, J lost 5 bases, and 14 bases lay in between. Germline V gene data show CDR1 as LGHNA and CDR2 as YSLEER. The CDR3 sequence is 16 residues long. CDR3 nucleotide sequence: TGCGCCAGCAGCCAAGATAGCAGGGACACTCGAAACACCATATATTTT. Translation gives CASSQDSRDTRNTIYF.

V is TRBV2 and J is TRBJ2-1; TRBD1 might be the D (6 bases). The CDR3 has 14 residues. Germline V gene sequence: CDR1 SNHLY, CDR2 FYNNEI. With 4 bases removed from V and 4 bases from J, the gap between germline ends came to 11 bases. For the CDR3, the DNA is TGTGCCAGCAGTGGGGGGACACTGTACAATGAGCAGTTCTTC. It codes for CASSGGTLYNEQFF. The full variable domain, completed using reference TRBV2 and TRBJ2-1, is EPEVTQTPSHQVTQMGQEVILRCVPISNHLYFYWYRQILGQKVEFLVSFYNNEISEKSEIFDDQFSVERPDGSNFTLKIRSTKLEDSAMYFCASSGGTLYNEQFFGPGTRLTVL.

This clone was counted a single time. The rearrangement joins TRBV28 to TRBJ1-2; 8 bases map to TRBD1. This CDR3 is 14 amino acids long. V was clipped by 7 bases and J by 4 bases; unmatched bases: 8. CDR1 and CDR2 from the germline V gene are MDHEN and SYDVKM. The DNA for the CDR3 is TGTGCCAGCACCCTGCCCAGGGGGCCCTATGGCTACACCTTC. It yields the protein CASTLPRGPYGYTF.

The chain uses TRBV3-1 (or the pseudogene TRBV3-2) and TRBJ1-2, with unresolved D. Trimming stripped 0 bases from V and 8 bases from J, with 4 bases between. CDR3 length equals 11 residues. Germline V gene lookup returns CDR1 LGHDT and CDR2 YNNKEL (reference sequence). The CDR3 sequence is CASSQEGGYTF. CDR3 DNA sequence: TGTGCCAGCAGCCAAGAGGGGGGCTACACCTTC.

This sequence joins TRBV5-5 and TRBJ2-2; D is unclear. The CDR3 has 15 amino acids. CDR1 SGHKS and CDR2 YYEKEE come from the germline V gene (reference sequence). V dropped 2 bases and J dropped 0 bases, with 8 bases sitting between them. This chain's CDR3 is CASSFAGSNTGELFF. For the CDR3, the DNA is TGTGCCAGCAGCTTTGCCGGCTCGAACACCGGGGAGCTGTTTTTT.